Below, 10 T cell receptor beta chains from the same sample are listed, as sequenced in a study of beta chain features in type 1 diabetes. Every bit of the isolated RNA underwent reverse transcription, so sequencing read expressed TCRB transcripts. Sequencing was performed with immunoSEQ multiplex PCR; in TCRdb, only in-frame clones are kept and a portion is missing. This table has 900,000 or so clones, under 20% appearing once. Input material: naive CD4+ T cells from blood. The source is a woman in her late teens or twenties in good health.

This clone turned up a few times. The V gene is TRBV4-1, the J gene TRBJ2-5, with TRBD2 matching 10 bases. The CDR3 covers 16 residues. With 1 base clipped from V and 9 bases from J, the junction kept 11 bases outside the gene matches. CDR1 MGHRA and CDR2 YSYEKL come from the germline V gene. The CDR3 here is CASSQGRSSGSRPQYF. CDR3 coding DNA: TGCGCCAGCAGCCAAGGCCGATCTAGCGGGAGCCGTCCCCAGTACTTC.

The rearrangement uses TRBV7-8 and TRBJ2-2; 14 bases are shared with TRBD2. With 4 bases clipped from V and 5 bases from J, the junction kept 12 bases outside the gene matches. CDR3 length: 19 amino acids. Germline V gives CDR1 SGHVS, CDR2 FQNEAQ. CDR3 DNA: TGTGCCAGCAGCTCCCGTCGACTAGCGGGAGGGCAATTGACCGGGGAGCTGTTTTTT. It is translated as CASSSRRLAGGQLTGELFF.

This chain connects TRBV4-2 to TRBJ2-7; the D is unclear. CDR3 length equals 13 residues. V shed 0 bases and J shed 11 bases, with 14 bases lying between them. In germline, CDR1 is LGHNA, CDR2 YNFKEQ. CDR3 region: CASSQDRVTQKYF. The DNA for the CDR3 is TGTGCCAGCAGCCAAGATAGGGTCACACAGAAGTACTTC.

The V and J genes are TRBV19 and TRBJ2-3, with 9 bases identical to TRBD2. Germline lookup yields CDR1 LNHDA and CDR2 SQIVND (reference sequence). The J segment lost 4 bases and the V segment lost 6 bases, leaving 11 bases of the junction unmatched. The CDR3 loop spans 16 amino acids. The CDR3 loop is CASSKWRGLAADTQYF. The CDR3 region has the DNA TGTGCCAGTAGCAAATGGAGGGGACTAGCCGCAGATACGCAGTATTTT.

The chain joins TRBV28 to TRBJ2-5, with a possible D match to TRBD2 (6 bases). The CDR3 has 13 amino acids. Trimming removed 3 bases from V and 4 bases from J, with 9 bases in between. CDR1 and CDR2 (germline): MDHEN, SYDVKM. CDR3 sequence: CASSLGGAETQYF. The CDR3 coding sequence is TGTGCCAGCAGTTTGGGCGGGGCAGAGACCCAGTACTTC.

A few counts support this clone. The chain is built from TRBV9 and TRBJ2-1; D may be TRBD2 (5 bases). The V gene's germline CDR1 is SGDLS and CDR2 YYNGEE. The CDR3 loop spans 17 amino acids. Trimming shortened V by 0 bases and J by 3 bases, and 16 bases separated the two germline ends. The CDR3 DNA is TGTGCCAGCAGCGTAGGCCCCGGGAAATCGGGCTACAATGAGCAGTTCTTC. Residues: CASSVGPGKSGYNEQFF.

The chain is built from TRBV27 and TRBJ2-7; the D gene is possibly TRBD2 (6 bases). The CDR3 contains 15 residues. With 4 bases removed from V and 0 bases from J, the gap between germline ends came to 13 bases. Germline assignment: CDR1 MNHEY and CDR2 SMNVEV (reference sequence). CDR3 nucleotide sequence: TGTGCCAGCAGTTCACCGGGACTCTCCTCCTACGAGCAGTACTTC. Protein product: CASSSPGLSSYEQYF.

The chain couples TRBV6-1 to TRBJ1-1; a weak D match, TRBD1 (6 bases). Germline V gives CDR1 MNHNS, CDR2 SASEGT. V was clipped by 9 bases and J by 1 base, with 15 bases between them. The CDR3 length is 14 residues. CDR3 nucleotide sequence: TGTGCCAGGAATCCTCAGGGGCCGAACACTGAAGCTTTCTTT. Translated: CARNPQGPNTEAFF.

This clone was detected only a few times. The rearrangement uses TRBV2 and TRBJ1-2; D not resolved. Per the germline V gene, CDR1 is SNHLY and CDR2 is FYNNEI. This CDR3 has 12 amino acids. The V and J ends lost 4 bases and 3 bases respectively, with 6 bases between them. CDR3 coding DNA: TGTGCCAGCAGTGGACGGGACTATGGCTACACCTTC. It is translated as CASSGRDYGYTF.

The V gene is TRBV10-3, the J gene TRBJ1-2, with D perhaps matching TRBD1 (5 bases). V was cut by 6 bases and J by 6 bases, with 14 bases left in between. Germline V gene sequence: CDR1 ENHRY, CDR2 SYGVKD. The CDR3 runs 13 residues. This CDR3 is CAISGTAADGYTF. The CDR3 region has the DNA TGTGCCATCAGCGGGACTGCGGCGGATGGCTACACCTTC.